This TCR beta chain was found in a study of cytomegalovirus exposure and HLA in healthy donors. On the study more broadly: Both the 100 to 150 validation repertoires and the 600 to 700 first-cohort repertoires used the same platform, as reported by a later analysis. Study results and caveats: Researchers catalogued about 160 TCR beta chains as cytomegalovirus-associated. A classifier reportedly called cytomegalovirus status with high sensitivity and specificity. Despite most TCR sequences being rare, some public TCRs occurred in many donors.

Turning to this clone: Its specificity is not known.

Germline V gene sequence: CDR1 MNHEY, CDR2 SVGAGI. This CDR3 is built from 13 residues. Trimming took off 0 bases at V and 10 bases at J, with 9 bases between the two ends. The table came from immunoSEQ multiplex PCR; TCRdb's copy has only in-frame clones and leaves some out. This sample yields about 130,000 clones, of which 94% are seen a single time; 1% to 1.5% belongs to the top ten. The genes are TRBV6-5 and TRBJ1-4, with a weak D call TRBD1 (6 bases). What was sequenced was PBMCs. The receptor was isolated from a woman younger than 30 in good health and CMV-seronegative. CDR3 region: CASSYSKGGKLFF. The CDR3 nucleotides are TGTGCCAGCAGTTACTCGAAAGGGGGAAAACTGTTTTTT.